A selection of T cell receptor beta chains follows, all from one sample in a study of blood T cell repertoires in COVID-19. Some clones are missing from TCRdb's copy, which holds only in-frame ones; the method was immunoSEQ multiplex PCR. The profile shows some 100,000 clones, roughly 90% of them singletons. Sequencing used peripheral blood. Source of these receptors: a woman aged 70-85 years with acute or convalescent COVID-19. Both conserved end residues are part of each CDR3. A D gene is named only where the DNA matches it firmly. A clone size is listed for some rows: how often the clone was seen (once, few, many), or a class if it is expanded.

.	TRBV6-5	TRBD2	TRBJ2-3	CASSFSGGTDTQYF	TGTGCCAGCAGTTTTAGCGGGGGCACAGATACGCAGTATTTT
.	TRBV29-1	TRBD2	TRBJ2-6	CSVGPGGSGANVLTF	TGCAGCGTTGGCCCGGGGGGCTCTGGGGCCAACGTCCTGACTTTC
.	TRBV3-1/TRBV3-2	.	TRBJ1-3	CASSQDRTLGNTIYF	TGTGCCAGCAGCCAAGATAGGACACTTGGAAACACCATATATTTT
.	TRBV19	.	TRBJ1-1	CASSMMGAENTEAFF	TGTGCCAGTAGTATGATGGGGGCCGAGAACACTGAAGCTTTCTTT
.	TRBV4-2	.	TRBJ2-3	CASSLYIGGTDTQYF	TGTGCCAGCAGCCTATACATAGGGGGCACAGATACGCAGTATTTT
.	TRBV5-1	.	TRBJ2-5	CASSSTERGFRETQYF	TGCGCCAGCAGCTCAACAGAACGGGGGTTCCGAGAGACCCAGTACTTC
once	TRBV28	TRBD1	TRBJ1-5	CASHGDRAINQPQHF	TGTGCCAGCCACGGGGACAGGGCTATCAATCAGCCCCAGCATTTT
.	TRBV5-1	.	TRBJ2-5	CASSLGPQGSQETQYF	TGCGCCAGCAGCCTGGGTCCCCAGGGATCGCAAGAGACCCAGTACTTC
once	TRBV18	TRBD1	TRBJ2-7	CASSPGQTSYEQYF	TGTGCCAGCTCACCGGGACAGACCTCCTACGAGCAGTACTTC
once	TRBV2	.	TRBJ1-1	CASSDRDGGPLGAFF	TGTGCCAGCAGTGACAGGGACGGAGGGCCCCTTGGAGCTTTCTTT
.	TRBV4-1	.	TRBJ1-5	CASSQWLFAPQHF	TGCGCCAGCAGCCAATGGCTCTTCGCGCCCCAGCATTTT
.	TRBV5-4	.	TRBJ1-6	CASSLARGSPLHF	TGTGCCAGCAGCTTGGCTAGGGGTTCACCCCTCCACTTT
.	TRBV14	TRBD2	TRBJ2-1	CASSSQGLSGTRRRDEQFF	TGTGCCAGCAGCTCCCAAGGGCTTTCCGGGACTAGAAGGCGTGATGAGCAGTTCTTC
.	TRBV7-9	TRBD1	TRBJ2-2	CASSLDPGQGRTGELFF	TGTGCCAGCAGCTTAGATCCGGGACAGGGCCGCACCGGGGAGCTGTTTTTT
.	TRBV7-2	TRBD2	TRBJ2-5	CASSPQAGRGETQYF	TGTGCCAGCAGCCCTCAGGCCGGGAGGGGGGAGACCCAGTACTTC
.	TRBV29-1	TRBD1	TRBJ2-2	CSVEPGQGATGELFF	TGCAGCGTTGAACCGGGACAGGGGGCCACCGGGGAGCTGTTTTTT
.	TRBV5-1	TRBD1	TRBJ1-5	CASSSGTGQSQPQHF	TGCGCCAGCAGCAGTGGGACAGGGCAAAGTCAGCCCCAGCATTTT
.	TRBV2	TRBD1	TRBJ1-1	CARWSRDRATTEAFF	TGTGCCCGATGGTCCCGGGACAGAGCCACAACTGAAGCTTTCTTT
.	TRBV7-9	.	TRBJ2-3	CASSLWATSTDTQYF	TGTGCCAGCAGCCTTTGGGCGACCTCGACAGATACGCAGTATTTT
.	TRBV4-1	TRBD1	TRBJ1-5	CASSQNRDRGQYSNQPQHF	TGCGCCAGCAGCCAAAACCGGGACAGGGGCCAGTATAGCAATCAGCCCCAGCATTTT
.	TRBV4-2	TRBD2	TRBJ2-1	CASSLQGLAGVKEQFF	TGTGCCAGCAGCCTCCAGGGACTAGCGGGAGTGAAAGAGCAGTTCTTC
.	TRBV30	TRBD1	TRBJ1-6	CAWSVARGISPLHF	TGTGCCTGGAGTGTGGCCAGGGGGATTTCACCCCTCCACTTT
.	TRBV6-5	TRBD1	TRBJ2-5	CASRTGGRGTQYF	TGTGCCAGCCGGACAGGGGGCAGGGGGACCCAGTACTTC
.	TRBV5-4	.	TRBJ1-3	CASSPGSSGNTIYF	TGTGCCAGCAGCCCCGGGAGCTCTGGAAACACCATATATTTT
.	TRBV10-1	.	TRBJ1-1	CASRQGLVTEAFF	TGCGCCAGCAGACAGGGTTTGGTCACTGAAGCTTTCTTT
once	TRBV28	TRBD2	TRBJ2-1	CASSLGLAGWDGSYNEQFF	TGTGCCAGCAGTTTAGGACTAGCGGGATGGGATGGGTCCTACAATGAGCAGTTCTTC
.	TRBV28	TRBD1	TRBJ1-5	CASSWTGYNQPQHF	TGTGCCAGCAGCTGGACAGGCTATAATCAGCCCCAGCATTTT
.	TRBV19	TRBD1	TRBJ1-5	CASSIDSSQGGQPQHF	TGTGCCAGTAGTATAGATAGTAGCCAGGGGGGCCAGCCCCAGCATTTT
.	TRBV2	.	TRBJ2-2	CASSGISRQTGELFF	TGTGCCAGCAGCGGCATATCGAGGCAAACCGGGGAGCTGTTTTTT
.	TRBV4-1	TRBD2	TRBJ2-4	CASSQDPASGGTGAKNIQYF	TGCGCCAGCAGCCAAGATCCAGCTAGCGGGGGGACGGGAGCCAAAAACATTCAGTACTTC
.	TRBV27	.	TRBJ1-6	CASSDSGISNNSPLHF	TGTGCCAGCAGTGACTCCGGGATCAGCAATAATTCACCCCTCCACTTT
.	TRBV5-4	.	TRBJ1-6	CASSLGGQTDNSPLHF	TGTGCCAGCAGCTTGGGAGGACAGACCGATAATTCACCCCTCCACTTT
.	TRBV9	.	TRBJ2-1	CASSVYSGIHNEQFF	TGTGCCAGCAGCGTTTATAGCGGAATACACAATGAGCAGTTCTTC
.	TRBV5-1	TRBD1	TRBJ2-2	CASSLPGQGPGELFF	TGCGCCAGCAGCTTACCGGGACAGGGTCCCGGGGAGCTGTTTTTT
.	TRBV6-4	TRBD1	TRBJ1-2	CASSLGGQGGNYGYTF	TGTGCCAGCAGCTTAGGCGGACAGGGGGGAAACTATGGCTACACCTTC
once	TRBV2	.	TRBJ1-5	CASRFRYSNQPQHF	TGTGCCAGCCGGTTTCGGTATAGCAATCAGCCCCAGCATTTT
.	TRBV20-1	TRBD2	TRBJ2-7	CSARLASEQYF	TGCAGTGCCCGACTAGCTTCCGAGCAGTACTTC
few	TRBV24-1	.	TRBJ2-1	CATSDTQDSREFF	TGTGCCACCAGTGACACCCAGGACTCCAGAGAGTTCTTC
once	TRBV5-1	.	TRBJ1-1	CASSPGTTEAFF	TGCGCCAGCAGCCCTGGGACAACTGAAGCTTTCTTT
.	TRBV4-1	TRBD2	TRBJ2-1	CASSQPTSGRAYEQFF	TGCGCCAGCAGCCAGCCAACTAGCGGGAGGGCCTATGAGCAGTTCTTC
.	TRBV15	.	TRBJ1-2	CATSRDWSTGSNYGYTF	TGTGCCACCAGCAGAGATTGGAGTACGGGATCTAACTATGGCTACACCTTC
.	TRBV27	.	TRBJ2-1	CASSLWENYNEQFF	TGTGCCAGCAGTTTATGGGAGAACTACAATGAGCAGTTCTTC